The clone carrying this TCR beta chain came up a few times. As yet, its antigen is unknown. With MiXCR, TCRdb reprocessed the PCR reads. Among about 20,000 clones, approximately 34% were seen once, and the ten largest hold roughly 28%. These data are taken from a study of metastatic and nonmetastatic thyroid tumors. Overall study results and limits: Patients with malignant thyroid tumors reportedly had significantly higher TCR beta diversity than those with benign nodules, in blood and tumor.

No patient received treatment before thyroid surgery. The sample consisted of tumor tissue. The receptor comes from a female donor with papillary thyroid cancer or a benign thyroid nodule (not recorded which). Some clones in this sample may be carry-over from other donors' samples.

CDR3 region: CASSPTRLADYNEQFF. In DNA form, the CDR3 reads TGTGCCAGCAGCCCAACAAGACTAGCGGACTACAATGAGCAGTTCTTC. V gene TRBV11-2 combines with J gene TRBJ2-1; 9 nucleotides match TRBD2. The CDR3 totals 16 residues. Per germline, CDR1 SGHAT and CDR2 FQNNGV. V lost 5 bases to trimming and J lost 3 bases; unmatched junction nucleotides: 8.